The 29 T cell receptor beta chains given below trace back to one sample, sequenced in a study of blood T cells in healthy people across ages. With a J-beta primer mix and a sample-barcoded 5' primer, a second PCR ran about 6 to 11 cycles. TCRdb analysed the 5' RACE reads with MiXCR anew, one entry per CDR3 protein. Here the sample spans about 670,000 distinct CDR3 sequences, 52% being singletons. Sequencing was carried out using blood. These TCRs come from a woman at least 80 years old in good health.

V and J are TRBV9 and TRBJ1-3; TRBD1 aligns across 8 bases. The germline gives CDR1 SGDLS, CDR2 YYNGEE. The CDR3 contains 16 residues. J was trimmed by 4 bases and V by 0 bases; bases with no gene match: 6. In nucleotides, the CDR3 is TGTGCCAGCAGCGTAGCGACAGGGGCGGCAGGAAACACCATATATTTT. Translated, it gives CASSVATGAAGNTIYF.

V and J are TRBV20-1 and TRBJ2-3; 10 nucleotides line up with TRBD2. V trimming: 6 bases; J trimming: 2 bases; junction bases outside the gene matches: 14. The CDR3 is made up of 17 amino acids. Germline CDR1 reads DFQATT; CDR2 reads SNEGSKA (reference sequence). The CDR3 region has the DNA TGCAGTGCGCCGCAACTAGCGGGGATACTAACCACAGATACGCAGTATTTT. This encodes CSAPQLAGILTTDTQYF.

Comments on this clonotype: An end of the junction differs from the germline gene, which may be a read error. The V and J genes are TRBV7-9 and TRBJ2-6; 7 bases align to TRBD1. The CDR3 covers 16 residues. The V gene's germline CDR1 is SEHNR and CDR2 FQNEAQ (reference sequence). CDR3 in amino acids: CASSQGTDSGANVLTF. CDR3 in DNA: TGCGCCAGCTCACAGGGGACGGACTCTGGGGCCAACGTCCTGACTTTC.

Here the CDR3 reads CASSYSWRNNEQYF. CDR3 bases: TGTGCCAGCAGTTACTCCTGGCGTAACAATGAGCAGTACTTC. The chain recombines TRBV6-5 with TRBJ2-5, with D unresolved. This CDR3 is built from 14 residues. Germline CDR1 MNHEY, CDR2 SVGAGI. V was shortened by 0 bases and J by 11 bases, with 16 bases between the two germline ends.

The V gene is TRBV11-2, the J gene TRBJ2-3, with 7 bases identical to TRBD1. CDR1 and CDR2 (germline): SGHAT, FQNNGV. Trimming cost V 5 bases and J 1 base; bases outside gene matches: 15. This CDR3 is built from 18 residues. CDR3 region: CASSETGFRFTGTDTQYF. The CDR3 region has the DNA TGTGCCAGCAGCGAGACAGGGTTCCGCTTCACTGGCACAGATACGCAGTATTTT.

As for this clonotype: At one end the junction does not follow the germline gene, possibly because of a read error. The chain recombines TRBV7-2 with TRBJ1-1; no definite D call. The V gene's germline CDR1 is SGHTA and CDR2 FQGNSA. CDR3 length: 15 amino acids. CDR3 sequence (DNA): TGTGCCAGCAGCCCAACGGGTGTGATGAACACTGGAGCTTTCTTT. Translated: CASSPTGVMNTGAFF.

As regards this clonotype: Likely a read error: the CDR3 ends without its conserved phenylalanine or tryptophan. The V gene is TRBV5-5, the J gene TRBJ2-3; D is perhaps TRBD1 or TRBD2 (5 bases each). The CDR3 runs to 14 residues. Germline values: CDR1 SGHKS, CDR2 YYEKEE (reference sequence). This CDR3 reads CASSLDSGPDAQYV. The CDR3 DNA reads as TGTGCCAGCAGCTTGGATTCGGGGCCAGATGCGCAGTATGTT.

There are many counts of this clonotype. The chain's CDR3 is CASSYRGYNEQFF. CDR3 sequence (DNA): TGTGCCAGCAGTTACAGGGGCTACAATGAGCAGTTCTTC. V gene TRBV6-5 combines with J gene TRBJ2-1; tentative D call: TRBD1 (5 bases). Deletions cut 2 bases from V and 3 bases from J, with 5 bases between. The CDR3 runs 13 residues. Per the germline V gene, CDR1 is MNHEY and CDR2 is SVGAGI.

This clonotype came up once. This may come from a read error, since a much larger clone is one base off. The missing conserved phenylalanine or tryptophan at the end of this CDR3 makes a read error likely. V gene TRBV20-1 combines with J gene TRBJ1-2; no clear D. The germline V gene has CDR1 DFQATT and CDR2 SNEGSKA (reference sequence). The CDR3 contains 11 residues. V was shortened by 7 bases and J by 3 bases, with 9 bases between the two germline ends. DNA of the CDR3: TGCAGTGGGCACGGAGACTATGGCTACACCTTA. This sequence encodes CSGHGDYGYTL.

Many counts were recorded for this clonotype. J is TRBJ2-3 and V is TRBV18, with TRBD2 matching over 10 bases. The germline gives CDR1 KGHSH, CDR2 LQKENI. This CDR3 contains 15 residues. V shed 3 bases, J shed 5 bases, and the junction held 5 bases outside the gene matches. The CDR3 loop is CASSPLAGGGDTQYF. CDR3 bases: TGTGCCAGCTCACCCTTAGCGGGAGGTGGAGATACGCAGTATTTT.

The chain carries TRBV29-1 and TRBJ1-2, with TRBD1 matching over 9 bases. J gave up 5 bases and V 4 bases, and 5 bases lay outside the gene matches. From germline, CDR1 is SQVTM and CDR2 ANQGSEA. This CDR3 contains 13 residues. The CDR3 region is CSVGQGERYGYTF. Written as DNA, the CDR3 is TGCAGCGTTGGACAGGGGGAGAGGTATGGCTACACCTTC.

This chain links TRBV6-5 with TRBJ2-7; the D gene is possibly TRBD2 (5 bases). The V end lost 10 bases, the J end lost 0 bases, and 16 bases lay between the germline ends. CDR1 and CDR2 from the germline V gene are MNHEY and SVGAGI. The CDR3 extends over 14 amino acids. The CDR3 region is CATEPSGSSYEQYF. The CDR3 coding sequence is TGTGCCACCGAACCTAGTGGGAGCTCCTACGAGCAGTACTTC.

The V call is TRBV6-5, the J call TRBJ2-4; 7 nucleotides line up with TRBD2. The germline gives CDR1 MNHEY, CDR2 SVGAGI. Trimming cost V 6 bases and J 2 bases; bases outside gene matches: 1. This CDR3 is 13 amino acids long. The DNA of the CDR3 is TGTGCCAGCAGGCGGGAGCCCAAAAACATTCAGTACTTC. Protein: CASRREPKNIQYF.

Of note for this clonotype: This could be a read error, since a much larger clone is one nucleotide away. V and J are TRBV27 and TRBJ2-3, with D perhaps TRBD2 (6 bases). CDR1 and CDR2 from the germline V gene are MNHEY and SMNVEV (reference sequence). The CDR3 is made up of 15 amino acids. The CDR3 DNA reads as TGTACCAGCAGTTCACTAGGAGGGGGCACAGATACGCAGTATTTT. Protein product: CTSSSLGGGTDTQYF.

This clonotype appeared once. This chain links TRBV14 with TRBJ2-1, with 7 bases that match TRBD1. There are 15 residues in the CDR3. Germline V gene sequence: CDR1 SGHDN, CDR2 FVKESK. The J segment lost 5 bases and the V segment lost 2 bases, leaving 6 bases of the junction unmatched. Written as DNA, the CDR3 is TGTGCCAGCAGCCAACGGGACAGCTTCAACAATGAGCAGTTCTTC. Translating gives CASSQRDSFNNEQFF.

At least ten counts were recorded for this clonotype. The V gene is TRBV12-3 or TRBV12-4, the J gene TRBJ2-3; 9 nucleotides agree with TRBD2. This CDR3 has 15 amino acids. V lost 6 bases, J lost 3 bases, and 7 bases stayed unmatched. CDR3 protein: CASSLSGRLTDTQYF. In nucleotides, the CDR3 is TGTGCCAGCAGCTTAAGCGGGAGGTTAACAGATACGCAGTATTTT.

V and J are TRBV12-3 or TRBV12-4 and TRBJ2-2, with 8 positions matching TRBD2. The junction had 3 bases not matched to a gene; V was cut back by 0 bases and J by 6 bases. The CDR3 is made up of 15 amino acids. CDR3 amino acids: CASSLAHGRAGELFF. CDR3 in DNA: TGTGCCAGCAGTTTAGCGCACGGGAGGGCCGGGGAGCTGTTTTTT.

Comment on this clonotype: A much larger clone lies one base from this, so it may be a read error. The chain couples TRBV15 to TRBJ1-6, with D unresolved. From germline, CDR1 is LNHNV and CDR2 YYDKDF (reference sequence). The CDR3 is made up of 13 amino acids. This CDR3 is CVTTTSRNSPLHF. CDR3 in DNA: TGTGTCACCACTACCTCCCGGAATTCACCCCTCCACTTT.

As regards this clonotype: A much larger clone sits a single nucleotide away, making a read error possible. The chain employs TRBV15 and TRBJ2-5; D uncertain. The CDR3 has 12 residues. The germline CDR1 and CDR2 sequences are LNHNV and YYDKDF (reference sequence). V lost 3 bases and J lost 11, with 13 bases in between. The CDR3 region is CATSSRGGEQYF. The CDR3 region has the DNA TGTGCCACCAGCAGTCGCGGCGGTGAGCAGTACTTC.

The CDR3 DNA follows: TGTGCCAGCAGCTTAGGTGTGGATCAGCTAGCCAAAAACATTCAGTACTTC. Translated, it gives CASSLGVDQLAKNIQYF. The chain uses TRBV11-2 and TRBJ2-4; the D is unclear. Germline V lookup: CDR1 SGHAT, CDR2 FQNNGV. The ends were cut back, 1 base at V and 0 bases at J, with 13 bases in the middle. The CDR3 has 17 amino acids.

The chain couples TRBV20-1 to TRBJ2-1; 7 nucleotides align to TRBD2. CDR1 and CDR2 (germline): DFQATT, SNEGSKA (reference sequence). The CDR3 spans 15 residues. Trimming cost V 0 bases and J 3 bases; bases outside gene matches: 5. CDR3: CSARDVGGGYNEQFF. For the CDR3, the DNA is TGCAGTGCTAGAGATGTTGGGGGGGGCTACAATGAGCAGTTCTTC.

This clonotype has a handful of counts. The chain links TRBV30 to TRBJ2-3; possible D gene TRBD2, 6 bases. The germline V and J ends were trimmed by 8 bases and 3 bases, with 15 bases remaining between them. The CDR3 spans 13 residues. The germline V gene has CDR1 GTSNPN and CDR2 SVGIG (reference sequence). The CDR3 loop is CANGLIFTDTQYF. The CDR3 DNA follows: TGTGCCAATGGACTAATCTTTACAGATACGCAGTATTTT. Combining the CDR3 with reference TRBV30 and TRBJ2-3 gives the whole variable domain SQTIHQWPATLVQPVGSPLSLECTVEGTSNPNLYWYRQAAGRGLQLLFYSVGIGQISSEVPQNLSASRPQDRQFILSSKKLLLSDSGFYLCANGLIFTDTQYFGPGTRLTVL.

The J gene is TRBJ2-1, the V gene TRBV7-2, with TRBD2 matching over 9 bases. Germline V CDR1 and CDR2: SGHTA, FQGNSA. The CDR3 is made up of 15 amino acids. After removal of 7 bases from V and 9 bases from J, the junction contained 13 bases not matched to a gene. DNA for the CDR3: TGTGCCAGCACCCCGGGGGGAGCGGGGGGAGTTGAGCAGTTCTTC. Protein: CASTPGGAGGVEQFF.

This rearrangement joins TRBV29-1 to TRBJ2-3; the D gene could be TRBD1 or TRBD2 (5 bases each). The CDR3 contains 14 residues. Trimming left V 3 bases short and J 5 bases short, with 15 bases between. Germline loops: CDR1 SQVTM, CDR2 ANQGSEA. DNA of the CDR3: TGCAGCGTTGAGGGGGTCATTAGGGGAGATACGCAGTATTTT. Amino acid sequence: CSVEGVIRGDTQYF.

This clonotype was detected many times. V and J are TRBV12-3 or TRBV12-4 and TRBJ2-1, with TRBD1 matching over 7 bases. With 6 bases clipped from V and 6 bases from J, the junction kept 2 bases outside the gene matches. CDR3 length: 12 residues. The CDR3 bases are TGTGCCAGCAGCAGGGACAGCAATGAGCAGTTCTTC. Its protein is CASSRDSNEQFF.

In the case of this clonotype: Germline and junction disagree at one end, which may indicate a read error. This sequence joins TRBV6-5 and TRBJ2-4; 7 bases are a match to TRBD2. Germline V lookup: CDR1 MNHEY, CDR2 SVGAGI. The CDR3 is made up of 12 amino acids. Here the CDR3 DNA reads TGTGCCAGCAGTAATGGACTAGGCACTCAGTACTTT. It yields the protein CASSNGLGTQYF.

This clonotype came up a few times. Here the CDR3 DNA reads TGTGCCAGCAGCCAAGCGGGGGTGGCCAAAAACATTCAGTACTTC. Protein product: CASSQAGVAKNIQYF. The chain is built from TRBV7-9 and TRBJ2-4, with TRBD2 matching over 8 bases. The CDR3 contains 15 residues. CDR1 and CDR2 (germline): SEHNR, FQNEAQ (reference sequence). V was clipped by 5 bases and J by 1 base; unmatched bases: 4.

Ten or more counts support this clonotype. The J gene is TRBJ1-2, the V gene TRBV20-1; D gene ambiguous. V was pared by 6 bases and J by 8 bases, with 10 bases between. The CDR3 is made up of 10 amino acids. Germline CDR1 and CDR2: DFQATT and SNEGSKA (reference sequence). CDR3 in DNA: TGCAGTGCCGGCCACAACGGCTACACCTTC. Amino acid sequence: CSAGHNGYTF.

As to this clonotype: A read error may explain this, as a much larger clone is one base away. The CDR3 nucleotides read TGCGCCAGCCGGCGCGATGAGAGTTGGAATGAGCGGTTCTTC. Translated, it gives CASRRDESWNERFF. The V call is TRBV5-1, the J call TRBJ2-1; D gene uncertain. This CDR3 is 14 amino acids long. The germline gives CDR1 SGHRS, CDR2 YFSETQ.